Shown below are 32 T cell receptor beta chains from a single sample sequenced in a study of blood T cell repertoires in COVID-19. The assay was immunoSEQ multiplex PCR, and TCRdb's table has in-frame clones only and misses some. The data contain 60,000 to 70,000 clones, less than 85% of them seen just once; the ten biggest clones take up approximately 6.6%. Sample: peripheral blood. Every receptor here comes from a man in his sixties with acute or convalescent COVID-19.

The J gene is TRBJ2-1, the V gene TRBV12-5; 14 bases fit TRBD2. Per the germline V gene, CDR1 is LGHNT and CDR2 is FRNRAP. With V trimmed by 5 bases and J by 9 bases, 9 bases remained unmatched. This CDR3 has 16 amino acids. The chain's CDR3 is CASGEVPTSGGGEQFF. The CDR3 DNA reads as TGTGCTAGTGGTGAGGTCCCGACTAGCGGGGGGGGTGAGCAGTTCTTC.

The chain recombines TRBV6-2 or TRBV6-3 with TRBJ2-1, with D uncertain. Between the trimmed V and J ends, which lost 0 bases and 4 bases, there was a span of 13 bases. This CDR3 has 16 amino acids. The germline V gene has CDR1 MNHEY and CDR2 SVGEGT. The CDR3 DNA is TGTGCCAGCAGTTACTCGCGGCAGACGCTGTACAATGAGCAGTTCTTC. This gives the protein CASSYSRQTLYNEQFF.

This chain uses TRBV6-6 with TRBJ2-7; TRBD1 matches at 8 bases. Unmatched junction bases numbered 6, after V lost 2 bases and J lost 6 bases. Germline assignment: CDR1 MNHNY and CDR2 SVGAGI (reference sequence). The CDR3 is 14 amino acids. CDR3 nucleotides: TGTGCCAGCAGTTACACCCTACAGGGGGGCGAGCAGTACGTC. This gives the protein CASSYTLQGGEQYV.

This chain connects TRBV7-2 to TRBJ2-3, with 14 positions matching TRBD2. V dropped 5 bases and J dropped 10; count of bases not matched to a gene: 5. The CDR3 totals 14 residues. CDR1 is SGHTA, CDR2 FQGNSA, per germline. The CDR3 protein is CASSPTSGGAAQYF. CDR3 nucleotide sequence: TGTGCCAGCAGCCCGACTAGCGGGGGGGCCGCGCAGTATTTT. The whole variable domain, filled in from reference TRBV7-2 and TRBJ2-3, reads GAGVSQSPSNKVTEKGKDVELRCDPISGHTALYWYRQSLGQGLEFLIYFQGNSAPDKSGLPSDRFSAERTGGSVSTLTIQRTQQEDSAVYLCASSPTSGGAAQYFGPGTRLTVL.

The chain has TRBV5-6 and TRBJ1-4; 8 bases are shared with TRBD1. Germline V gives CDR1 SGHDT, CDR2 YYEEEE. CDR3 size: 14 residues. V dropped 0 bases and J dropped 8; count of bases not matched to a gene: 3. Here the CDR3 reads CASSLVGQGEKLFF. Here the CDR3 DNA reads TGTGCCAGCAGCTTGGTAGGACAGGGAGAAAAACTGTTTTTT.

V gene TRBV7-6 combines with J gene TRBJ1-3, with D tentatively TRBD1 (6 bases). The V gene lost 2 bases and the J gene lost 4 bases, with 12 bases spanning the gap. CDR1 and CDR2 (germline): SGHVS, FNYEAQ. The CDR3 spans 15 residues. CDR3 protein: CASSLYSGDGNTIYF. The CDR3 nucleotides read TGTGCCAGCAGCTTATACTCAGGGGACGGAAACACCATATATTTT.

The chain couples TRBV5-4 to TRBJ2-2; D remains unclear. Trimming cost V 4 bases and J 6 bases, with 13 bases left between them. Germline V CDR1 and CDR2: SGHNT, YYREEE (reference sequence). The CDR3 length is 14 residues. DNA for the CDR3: TGTGCCAGCAGCCGAACGCTAGAACCCGGGGAGCTGTTTTTT. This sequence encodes CASSRTLEPGELFF.

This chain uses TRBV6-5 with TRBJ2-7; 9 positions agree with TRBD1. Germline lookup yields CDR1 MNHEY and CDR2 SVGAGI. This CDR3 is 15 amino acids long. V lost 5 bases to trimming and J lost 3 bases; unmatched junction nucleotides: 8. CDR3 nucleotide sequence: TGTGCCAGCAGTCCATCCGGGACAGGGAACTACGAGCAGTACTTC. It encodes CASSPSGTGNYEQYF.

CDR3 DNA sequence: TGTGCCATCAAAGACGGGACAGGGATCTACGAGCAGTACTTC. This gives the protein CAIKDGTGIYEQYF. The chain joins TRBV10-3 to TRBJ2-7; 9 nucleotides line up with TRBD1. This CDR3 is built from 14 residues. Germline V gene lookup returns CDR1 ENHRY and CDR2 SYGVKD. Germline trimming cut 7 bases from V and 3 bases from J; bases unmatched to any gene: 7.

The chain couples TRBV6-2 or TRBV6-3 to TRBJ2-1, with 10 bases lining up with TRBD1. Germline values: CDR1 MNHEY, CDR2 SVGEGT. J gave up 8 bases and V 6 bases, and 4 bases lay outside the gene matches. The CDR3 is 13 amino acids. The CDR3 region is CASSATGGYEQFF. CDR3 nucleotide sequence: TGTGCCAGCAGCGCGACAGGGGGCTATGAGCAGTTCTTC.

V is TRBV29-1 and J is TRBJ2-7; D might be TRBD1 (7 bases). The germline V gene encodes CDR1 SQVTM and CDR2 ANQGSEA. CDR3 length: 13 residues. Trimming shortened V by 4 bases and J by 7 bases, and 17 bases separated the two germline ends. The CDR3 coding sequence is TGCAGCGTTGCCCAGGGGGGTCCCGGGGAGCAGTACTTC. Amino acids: CSVAQGGPGEQYF.

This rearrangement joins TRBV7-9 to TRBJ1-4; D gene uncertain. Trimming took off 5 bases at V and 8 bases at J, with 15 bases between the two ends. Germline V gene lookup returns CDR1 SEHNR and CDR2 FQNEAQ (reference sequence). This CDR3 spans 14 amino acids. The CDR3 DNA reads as TGTGCCAGCAGCCCCGTAACGGTTCGAGAAAAACTGTTTTTT. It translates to CASSPVTVREKLFF.

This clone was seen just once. CDR3 protein: CASSLRAAANYGYTF. The DNA for the CDR3 is TGTGCCAGCAGCTTACGAGCCGCGGCTAACTATGGCTACACCTTC. The chain carries TRBV7-8 and TRBJ1-2; unclear D gene. The CDR3 extends over 15 amino acids. The V gene's germline CDR1 is SGHVS and CDR2 FQNEAQ. Trimming stripped 2 bases from V and 0 bases from J, with 10 bases between.

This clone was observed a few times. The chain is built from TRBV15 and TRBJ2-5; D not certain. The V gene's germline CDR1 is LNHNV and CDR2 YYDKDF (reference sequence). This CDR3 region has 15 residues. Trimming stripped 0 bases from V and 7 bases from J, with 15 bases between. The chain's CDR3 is CATSREREPYGTQYF. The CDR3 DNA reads TGTGCCACCAGCAGAGAGAGAGAGCCGTACGGGACCCAGTACTTC.

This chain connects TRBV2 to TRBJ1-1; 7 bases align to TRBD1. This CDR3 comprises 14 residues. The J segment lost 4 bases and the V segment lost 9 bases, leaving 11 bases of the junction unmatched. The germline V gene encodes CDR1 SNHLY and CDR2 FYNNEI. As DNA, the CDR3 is TGTGCCAGTCAGGGGGATCAGGTCTCCACTGAAGCTTTCTTT. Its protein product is CASQGDQVSTEAFF.

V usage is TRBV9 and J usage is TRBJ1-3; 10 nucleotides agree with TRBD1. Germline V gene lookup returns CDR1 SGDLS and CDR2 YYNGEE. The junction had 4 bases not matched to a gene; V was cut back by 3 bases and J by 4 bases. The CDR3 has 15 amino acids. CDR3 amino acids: CASSARQGAGNTIYF. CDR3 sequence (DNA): TGTGCCAGCAGCGCAAGACAGGGGGCGGGAAACACCATATATTTT.

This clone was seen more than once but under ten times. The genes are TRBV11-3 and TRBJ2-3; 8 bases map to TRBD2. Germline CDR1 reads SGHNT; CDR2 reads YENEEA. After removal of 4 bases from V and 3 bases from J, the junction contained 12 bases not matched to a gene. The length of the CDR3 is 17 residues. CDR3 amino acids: CASSSFRASGRTDTQYF. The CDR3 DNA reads TGTGCCAGCAGCTCGTTCCGGGCTAGCGGGCGTACAGATACGCAGTATTTT.

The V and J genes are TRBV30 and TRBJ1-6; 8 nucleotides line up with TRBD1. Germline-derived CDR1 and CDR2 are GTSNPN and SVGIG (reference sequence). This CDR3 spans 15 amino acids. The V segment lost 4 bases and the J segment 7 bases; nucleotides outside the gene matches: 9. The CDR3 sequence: CAWKPLDRVNSPLHF. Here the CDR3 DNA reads TGTGCCTGGAAACCGTTGGACAGGGTCAATTCACCCCTCCACTTT.

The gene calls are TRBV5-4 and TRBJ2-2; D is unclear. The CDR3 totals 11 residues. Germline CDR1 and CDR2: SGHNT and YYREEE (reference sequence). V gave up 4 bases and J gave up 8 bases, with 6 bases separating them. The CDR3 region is CASSPGGELFF. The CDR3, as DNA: TGTGCCAGCAGCCCCGGGGGGGAGCTGTTTTTT. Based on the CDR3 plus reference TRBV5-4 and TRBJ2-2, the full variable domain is ETGVTQSPTHLIKTRGQQVTLRCSSQSGHNTVSWYQQALGQGPQFIFQYYREEENGRGNFPPRFSGLQFPNYSSELNVNALELDDSALYLCASSPGGELFFGEGSRLTVL.

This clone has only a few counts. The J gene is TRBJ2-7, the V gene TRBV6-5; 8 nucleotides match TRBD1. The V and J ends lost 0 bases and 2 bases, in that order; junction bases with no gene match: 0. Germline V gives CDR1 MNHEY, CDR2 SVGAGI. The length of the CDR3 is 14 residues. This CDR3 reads CASSYSTGAYEQYF. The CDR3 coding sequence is TGTGCCAGCAGTTACTCGACAGGGGCCTACGAGCAGTACTTC.

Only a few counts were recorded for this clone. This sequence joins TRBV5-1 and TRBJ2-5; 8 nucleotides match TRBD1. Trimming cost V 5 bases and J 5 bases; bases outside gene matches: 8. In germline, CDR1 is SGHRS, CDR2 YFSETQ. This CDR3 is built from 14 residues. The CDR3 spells CASSPGTGVETQYF. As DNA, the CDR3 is TGCGCCAGCAGTCCTGGGACAGGTGTTGAGACCCAGTACTTC.

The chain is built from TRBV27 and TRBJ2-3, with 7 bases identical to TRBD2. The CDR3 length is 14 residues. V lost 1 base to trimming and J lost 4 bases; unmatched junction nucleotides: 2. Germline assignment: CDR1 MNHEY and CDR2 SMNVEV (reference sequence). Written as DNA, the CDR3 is TGTGCCAGCAGTTTATGGGGGGGGGCAGATACGCAGTATTTT. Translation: CASSLWGGADTQYF.

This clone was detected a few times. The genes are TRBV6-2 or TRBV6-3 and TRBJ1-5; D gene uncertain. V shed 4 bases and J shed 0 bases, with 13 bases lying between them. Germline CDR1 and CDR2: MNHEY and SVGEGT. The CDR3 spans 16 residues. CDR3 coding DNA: TGTGCCAGCAGTTCCTGGACTGCAAATAGCAATCAGCCCCAGCATTTT. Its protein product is CASSSWTANSNQPQHF.

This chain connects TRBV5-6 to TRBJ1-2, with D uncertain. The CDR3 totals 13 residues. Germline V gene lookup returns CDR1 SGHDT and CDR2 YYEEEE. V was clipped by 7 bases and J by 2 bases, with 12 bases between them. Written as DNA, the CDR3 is TGTGCCAGCTGCGAGGGTCTCAACTATGGCTACACCTTC. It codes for CASCEGLNYGYTF.

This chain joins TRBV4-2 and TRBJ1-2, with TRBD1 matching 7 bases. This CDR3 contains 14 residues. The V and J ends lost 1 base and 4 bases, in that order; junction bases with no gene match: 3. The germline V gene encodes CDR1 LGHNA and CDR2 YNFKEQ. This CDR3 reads CASSQGTGAYGYTF. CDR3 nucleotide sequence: TGTGCCAGCAGCCAAGGGACAGGCGCCTATGGCTACACCTTC.

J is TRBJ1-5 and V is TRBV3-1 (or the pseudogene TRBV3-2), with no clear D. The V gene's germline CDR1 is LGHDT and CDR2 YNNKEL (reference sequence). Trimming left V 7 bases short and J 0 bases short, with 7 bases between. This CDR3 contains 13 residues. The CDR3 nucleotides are TGTGCCAGCAACCTATGTAGCAATCAGCCCCAGCATTTT. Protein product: CASNLCSNQPQHF.

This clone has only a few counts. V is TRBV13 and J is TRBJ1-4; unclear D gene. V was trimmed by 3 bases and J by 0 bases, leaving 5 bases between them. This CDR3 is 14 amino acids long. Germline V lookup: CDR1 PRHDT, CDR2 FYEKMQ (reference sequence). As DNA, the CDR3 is TGTGCCAGCAGCTTGCGAACAACTAATGAAAAACTGTTTTTT. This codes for CASSLRTTNEKLFF. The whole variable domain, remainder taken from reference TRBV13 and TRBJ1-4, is AAGVIQSPRHLIKEKRETATLKCYPIPRHDTVYWYQQGPGQDPQFLISFYEKMQSDKGSIPDRFSAQQFSDYHSELNMSSLELGDSALYFCASSLRTTNEKLFFGSGTQLSVL.

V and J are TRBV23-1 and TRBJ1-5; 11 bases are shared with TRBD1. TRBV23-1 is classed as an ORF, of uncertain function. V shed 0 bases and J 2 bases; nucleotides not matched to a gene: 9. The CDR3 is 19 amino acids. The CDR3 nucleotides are TGCGCCAGCAGTCAATCGGGGACAGGGGGATTGACGTGCAATCAGCCCCAGCATTTT. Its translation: CASSQSGTGGLTCNQPQHF.

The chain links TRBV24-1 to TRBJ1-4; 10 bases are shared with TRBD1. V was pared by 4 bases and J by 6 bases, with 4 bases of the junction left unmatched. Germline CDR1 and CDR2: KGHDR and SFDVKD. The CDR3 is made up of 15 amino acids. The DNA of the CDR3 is TGTGCCACCAGTGACCTCGGACAGGGGGATGAAAAACTGTTTTTT. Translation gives CATSDLGQGDEKLFF.

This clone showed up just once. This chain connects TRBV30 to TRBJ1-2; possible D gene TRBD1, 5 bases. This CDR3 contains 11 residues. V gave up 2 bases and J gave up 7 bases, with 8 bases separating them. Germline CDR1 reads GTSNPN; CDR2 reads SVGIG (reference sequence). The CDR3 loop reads CAWSRGSGYTF. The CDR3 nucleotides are TGTGCCTGGAGTAGGGGATCTGGCTACACCTTC.

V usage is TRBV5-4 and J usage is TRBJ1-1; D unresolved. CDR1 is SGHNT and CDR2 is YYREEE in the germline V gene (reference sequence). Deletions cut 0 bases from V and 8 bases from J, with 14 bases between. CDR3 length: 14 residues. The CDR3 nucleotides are TGTGCCAGCAGCTTGGTCCTTCCCCCACAGGAAGCTTTCTTT. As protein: CASSLVLPPQEAFF.

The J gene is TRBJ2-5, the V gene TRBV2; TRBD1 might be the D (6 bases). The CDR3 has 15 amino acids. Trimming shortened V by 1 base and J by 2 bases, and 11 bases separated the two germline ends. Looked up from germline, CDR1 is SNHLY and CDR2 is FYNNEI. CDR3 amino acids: CASSEGHREQETQYF. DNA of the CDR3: TGTGCCAGCAGTGAAGGCCACAGGGAACAAGAGACCCAGTACTTC. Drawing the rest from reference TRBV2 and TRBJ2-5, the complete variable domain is EPEVTQTPSHQVTQMGQEVILRCVPISNHLYFYWYRQILGQKVEFLVSFYNNEISEKSEIFDDQFSVERPDGSNFTLKIRSTKLEDSAMYFCASSEGHREQETQYFGPGTRLLVL.